The subject of this entry is one T cell receptor (beta chain). The sample originates from a study of blood T cells in healthy people across ages. The CDR3 has 15 amino acids. V shed 1 base, J shed 6 bases, and the junction held 3 bases outside the gene matches. The germline CDR1 and CDR2 sequences are SGHTA and FQGNSA. The authors ran a second PCR of roughly 7 to 11 cycles using a sample-barcoded 5' primer and a J-beta primer mix. TCRdb re-derived calls from the 5' RACE reads in MiXCR, one entry per CDR3 protein. The sample lists more than 750,000 distinct CDR3 sequences, about 27% occurring once. The data were also submitted as part of a second study, on T cells of mothers and their children.

Sequenced input: blood. The chain joins TRBV7-2 to TRBJ2-4; 10 bases fit TRBD2. The sequence came from a woman aged 40 to 55 in good health. This chain's CDR3 is CASSLVSGGVNIQYF. The DNA for the CDR3 is TGTGCCAGCAGCTTAGTGAGCGGGGGGGTAAACATTCAGTACTTC.